This T cell receptor (beta chain) was retrieved from a study of blood T cell repertoires in COVID-19. From germline, CDR1 is MDHEN and CDR2 SYDVKM. The CDR3 extends over 15 amino acids. The J segment lost 5 bases and the V segment lost 6 bases, leaving 4 bases of the junction unmatched. About this clone: The same CDR3 is also encoded by other DNA sequences in this sample.

In the source study's methods: Amplifying reference gene primers gave estimates of nucleated cell counts. Data came from immunoSEQ multiplex PCR; TCRdb stores just in-frame clones and leaves some out. That table is the source of V, J and clone size, and D and trimming were worked out from the DNA. The sample has about 250,000 clones, just over 85% seen once. The clonotype was recovered from a man aged 80 or over with acute or convalescent COVID-19. V is TRBV28 and J is TRBJ2-1, with TRBD2 identical over 13 bases. The sample taken for sequencing was peripheral blood. The CDR3 protein is CASSPGTSGNNEQFF. The CDR3 DNA sequence: TGTGCCAGCAGCCCCGGGACTAGCGGGAACAATGAGCAGTTCTTC.